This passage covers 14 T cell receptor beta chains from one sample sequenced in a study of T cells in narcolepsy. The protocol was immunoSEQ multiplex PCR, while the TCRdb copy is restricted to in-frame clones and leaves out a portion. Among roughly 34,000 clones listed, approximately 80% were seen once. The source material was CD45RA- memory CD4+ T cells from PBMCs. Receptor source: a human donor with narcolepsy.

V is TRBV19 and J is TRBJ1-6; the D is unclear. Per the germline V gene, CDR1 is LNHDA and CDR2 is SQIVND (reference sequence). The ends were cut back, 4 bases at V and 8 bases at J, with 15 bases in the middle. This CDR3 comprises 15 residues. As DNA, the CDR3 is TGTGCCAGTAGTACCCTCGGACGGCAAGATTCACCCCTCCACTTT. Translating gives CASSTLGRQDSPLHF.

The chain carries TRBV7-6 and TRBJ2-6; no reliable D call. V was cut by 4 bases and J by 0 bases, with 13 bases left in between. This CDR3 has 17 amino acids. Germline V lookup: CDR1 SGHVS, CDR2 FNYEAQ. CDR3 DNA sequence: TGTGCCAGCAGCTCTTCGGCGGCTAGCTCTGGGGCCAACGTCCTGACTTTC. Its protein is CASSSSAASSGANVLTF.

The chain's CDR3 is CSVRQGGSYEQYF. The CDR3 DNA is TGCAGCGTACGACAGGGGGGCTCCTACGAGCAGTACTTC. V is TRBV29-1 and J is TRBJ2-7, with 9 positions matching TRBD1. With 6 bases clipped from V and 0 bases from J, the junction kept 3 bases outside the gene matches. Germline V gives CDR1 SQVTM, CDR2 ANQGSEA. The CDR3 loop spans 13 amino acids.

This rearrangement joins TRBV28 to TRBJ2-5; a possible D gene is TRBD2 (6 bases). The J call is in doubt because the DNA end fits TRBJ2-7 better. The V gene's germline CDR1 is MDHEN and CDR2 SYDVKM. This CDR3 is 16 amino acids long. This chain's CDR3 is CASSLADYRGTDEQYF. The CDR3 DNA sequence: TGTGCCAGCAGTTTAGCGGACTATCGCGGGACTGACGAGCAGTACTTC.

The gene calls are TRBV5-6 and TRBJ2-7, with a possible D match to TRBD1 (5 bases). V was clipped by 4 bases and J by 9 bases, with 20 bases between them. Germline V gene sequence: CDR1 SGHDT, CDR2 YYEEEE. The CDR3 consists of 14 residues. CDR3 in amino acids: CASSVPGPSRGQYF. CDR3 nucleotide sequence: TGTGCCAGCAGCGTCCCCGGGCCTTCAAGGGGGCAGTACTTC.

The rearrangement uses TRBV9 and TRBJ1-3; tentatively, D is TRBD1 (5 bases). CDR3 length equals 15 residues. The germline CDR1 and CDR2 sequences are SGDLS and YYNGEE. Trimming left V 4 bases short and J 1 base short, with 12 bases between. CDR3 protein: CASSPQAGSGNTIYF. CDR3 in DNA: TGTGCCAGCAGCCCACAGGCGGGGTCTGGAAACACCATATATTTT.

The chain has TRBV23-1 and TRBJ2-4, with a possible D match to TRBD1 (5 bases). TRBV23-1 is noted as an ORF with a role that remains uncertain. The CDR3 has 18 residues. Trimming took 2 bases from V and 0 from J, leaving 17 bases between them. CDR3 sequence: CASSQATDRILAKNIQYF. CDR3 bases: TGCGCCAGCAGTCAAGCGACAGATCGGATTTTAGCCAAAAACATTCAGTACTTC.

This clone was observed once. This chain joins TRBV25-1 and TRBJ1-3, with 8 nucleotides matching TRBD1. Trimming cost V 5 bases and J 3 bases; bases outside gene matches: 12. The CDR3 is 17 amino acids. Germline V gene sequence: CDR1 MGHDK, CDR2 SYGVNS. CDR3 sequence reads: CASSQALTGAGGNTIYF. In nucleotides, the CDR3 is TGTGCCAGCAGTCAAGCCCTGACAGGGGCGGGTGGAAACACCATATATTTT.

This CDR3 reads CASSEGAEGQTQYF. CDR3 nucleotide sequence: TGCGCCAGCAGCGAGGGGGCGGAGGGGCAAACCCAGTACTTC. The chain has TRBV5-1 and TRBJ2-5; TRBD1 might be the D (7 bases). Trimming removed 4 bases from V and 8 bases from J, with 18 bases in between. The CDR3 loop spans 14 amino acids. Germline V CDR1 and CDR2: SGHRS, YFSETQ.

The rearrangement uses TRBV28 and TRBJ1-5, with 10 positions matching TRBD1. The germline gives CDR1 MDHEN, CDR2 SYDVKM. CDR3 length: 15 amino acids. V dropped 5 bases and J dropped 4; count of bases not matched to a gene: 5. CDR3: CASSDRGLPNQPQHF. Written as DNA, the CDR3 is TGTGCCAGCAGTGACAGGGGGCTCCCTAATCAGCCCCAGCATTTT. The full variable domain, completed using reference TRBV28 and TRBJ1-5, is DVKVTQSSRYLVKRTGEKVFLECVQDMDHENMFWYRQDPGLGLRLIYFSYDVKMKEKGDIPEGYSVSREKKERFSLILESASTNQTSMYLCASSDRGLPNQPQHFGDGTRLSIL.

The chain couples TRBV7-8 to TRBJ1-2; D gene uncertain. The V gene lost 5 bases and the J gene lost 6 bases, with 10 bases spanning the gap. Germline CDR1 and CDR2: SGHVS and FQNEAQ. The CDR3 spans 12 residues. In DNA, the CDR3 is TGTGCCAGCAGCCAGAATAGGGATGGCTACACCTTC. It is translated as CASSQNRDGYTF.

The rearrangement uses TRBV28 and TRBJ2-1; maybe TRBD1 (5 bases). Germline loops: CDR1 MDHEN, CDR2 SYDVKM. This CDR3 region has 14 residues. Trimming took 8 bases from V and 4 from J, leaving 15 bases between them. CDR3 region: CASETGETYNEQFF. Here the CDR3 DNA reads TGTGCCAGCGAAACAGGAGAAACTTACAATGAGCAGTTCTTC.

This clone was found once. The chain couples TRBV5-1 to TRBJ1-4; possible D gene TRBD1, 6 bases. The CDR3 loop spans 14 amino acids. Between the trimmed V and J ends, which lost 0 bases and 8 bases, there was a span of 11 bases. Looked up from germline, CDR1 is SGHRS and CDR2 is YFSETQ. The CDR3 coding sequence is TGCGCCAGCAGCTTGGGGACCCAGGGGGAAAAACTGTTTTTT. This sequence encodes CASSLGTQGEKLFF.

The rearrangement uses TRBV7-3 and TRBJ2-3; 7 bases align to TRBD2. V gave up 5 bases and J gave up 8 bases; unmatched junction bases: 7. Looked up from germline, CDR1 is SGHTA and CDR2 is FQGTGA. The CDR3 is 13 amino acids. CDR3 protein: CASSPHWGGTQYF. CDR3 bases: TGTGCCAGCAGCCCCCACTGGGGGGGTACGCAGTATTTT.